The 12 T cell receptor beta chains below come from one sample, sequenced in a study of T cells in Graves' hyperthyroidism and ophthalmopathy. Amplified TCR beta CDR3 regions derived from RNA transcripts. HTBI primers drove first-round RT-PCR of the TCR CDR3. TCRdb passed the multiplex PCR reads through MiXCR, listing each CDR3 protein once. The sample records roughly 800,000 distinct CDR3 sequences, over 35% being singletons. The sequencing sample was made of blood. The receptors here all came from a man between 18 and 29 years old with Graves' hyperthyroidism.

The sample holds many counts of this clonotype. The chain is built from TRBV5-4 and TRBJ1-1, with no clear D. The CDR3 sequence is 14 residues long. Germline lookup yields CDR1 SGHNT and CDR2 YYREEE (reference sequence). Trimming took off 2 bases at V and 2 bases at J, with 10 bases between the two ends. The CDR3: CASSLVGSNTEAFF. CDR3 DNA sequence: TGTGCCAGCAGCTTAGTAGGTTCAAACACTGAAGCTTTCTTT. The whole variable domain, filled in from reference TRBV5-4 and TRBJ1-1, reads ETGVTQSPTHLIKTRGQQVTLRCSSQSGHNTVSWYQQALGQGPQFIFQYYREEENGRGNFPPRFSGLQFPNYSSELNVNALELDDSALYLCASSLVGSNTEAFFGQGTRLTVV.

This clonotype was counted a few times. The gene calls are TRBV28 and TRBJ1-1; the D is unclear. The V end was cut by 6 bases, the J end by 0 bases, with 8 bases between. The CDR3 has 13 amino acids. Germline lookup yields CDR1 MDHEN and CDR2 SYDVKM. The CDR3 region is CASRAPVNTEAFF. DNA of the CDR3: TGTGCCAGCAGGGCACCGGTGAACACTGAAGCTTTCTTT.

The J gene is TRBJ1-1, the V gene TRBV12-3 or TRBV12-4, with D maybe TRBD1 (5 bases). V was clipped by 6 bases and J by 2 bases, with 16 bases between them. The length of the CDR3 is 15 residues. The CDR3 here is CASRRLGDHNTEAFF. The DNA for the CDR3 is TGTGCCAGCAGACGCCTTGGGGACCACAACACTGAAGCTTTCTTT.

J is TRBJ1-1 and V is TRBV6-6, with 9 bases aligning to TRBD1. Germline CDR1 reads MNHNY; CDR2 reads SVGAGI (reference sequence). V was clipped by 7 bases and J by 5 bases; unmatched bases: 11. This CDR3 has 15 amino acids. CDR3 nucleotides: TGTGCCAGCACCGAGCAGGGACAGGGCAAGACTGAAGCTTTCTTT. Translation gives CASTEQGQGKTEAFF.

This clonotype was seen more than once but under ten times. This chain links TRBV24-1 with TRBJ2-2, with D hard to call. Per the germline V gene, CDR1 is KGHDR and CDR2 is SFDVKD. There are 12 residues in the CDR3. Trimming shortened V by 4 bases and J by 5 bases, and 4 bases separated the two germline ends. The CDR3 DNA reads as TGTGCCACCAGTGACTTAACCGGGGAGCTGTTTTTT. This translates into CATSDLTGELFF.

The DNA of the CDR3 is TGTGCCACCGTAAGCTTCAGCACTGAAGCTTTCTTT. Amino acids: CATVSFSTEAFF. This rearrangement joins TRBV28 to TRBJ1-1; D call uncertain. Trimming stripped 10 bases from V and 4 bases from J, with 13 bases between. The CDR3 loop spans 12 amino acids. Germline assignment: CDR1 MDHEN and CDR2 SYDVKM.

The chain is built from TRBV29-1 and TRBJ1-5; D perhaps matches TRBD1 (6 bases). Between the trimmed V and J ends, which lost 7 bases and 4 bases, there was a span of 14 bases. The CDR3 is 13 amino acids. Germline CDR1 is SQVTM and CDR2 is ANQGSEA. The CDR3 DNA sequence: TGCAGCGCTCAGGACAGCCTAAATCAGCCCCAGCATTTT. Translated, it gives CSAQDSLNQPQHF. Full variable domain (rest looked up from reference TRBV29-1 and TRBJ1-5): SAVISQKPSRDICQRGTSLTIQCQVDSQVTMMFWYRQQPGQSLTLIATANQGSEATYESGFVIDKFPISRPNLTFSTLTVSNMSPEDSSIYLCSAQDSLNQPQHFGDGTRLSIL.

This clonotype was seen many times. The gene calls are TRBV19 and TRBJ1-5; D might be TRBD1 (5 bases). CDR1 is LNHDA, CDR2 SQIVND, per germline (reference sequence). V gave up 4 bases and J gave up 11 bases, with 18 bases separating them. The CDR3 totals 14 residues. The CDR3 region is CASSTGNPGLAQHF. For the CDR3, the DNA is TGTGCCAGTAGTACGGGAAACCCAGGGTTGGCCCAGCATTTT.

The genes are TRBV9 and TRBJ1-1; D might be TRBD1 (5 bases). Trimming took 4 bases from V and 1 from J, leaving 17 bases between them. Looked up from germline, CDR1 is SGDLS and CDR2 is YYNGEE. The length of the CDR3 is 16 residues. This CDR3 reads CASSSSPRAGNTEAFF. CDR3 sequence (DNA): TGTGCCAGCAGCTCGAGCCCCAGGGCAGGGAACACTGAAGCTTTCTTT.

In its sample, this clonotype was seen many times. This chain joins TRBV20-1 and TRBJ1-2, with 8 bases lining up with TRBD1. Germline V gives CDR1 DFQATT, CDR2 SNEGSKA (reference sequence). J lost 7 bases, V lost 3 bases, and 4 bases had no gene match. This CDR3 comprises 12 residues. The CDR3 region has the DNA TGCAGTGCTAGGGACAGGGAGGGTGGCTACACCTTC. As protein: CSARDREGGYTF.

This clonotype has just a few counts. This rearrangement joins TRBV15 to TRBJ2-7; TRBD1 matches 8 bases. The germline gives CDR1 LNHNV, CDR2 YYDKDF (reference sequence). This CDR3 is built from 15 residues. V shed 5 bases, J shed 3 bases, and the junction held 9 bases outside the gene matches. The CDR3 reads CATSLTGTGNYEQYF. The CDR3 nucleotides read TGTGCCACCAGCCTAACCGGGACAGGTAACTACGAGCAGTACTTC.

A few counts support this clonotype. The V and J genes are TRBV6-6 and TRBJ2-7; perhaps TRBD2 as D (6 bases). V was clipped by 0 bases and J by 7 bases, with 16 bases between them. The CDR3 loop spans 15 amino acids. Per germline, CDR1 MNHNY and CDR2 SVGAGI (reference sequence). The CDR3 region has the DNA TGTGCCAGCAGTTACTCGGAGGGCCAGGGCCGGGAGCAGTACTTC. Translating it yields CASSYSEGQGREQYF.